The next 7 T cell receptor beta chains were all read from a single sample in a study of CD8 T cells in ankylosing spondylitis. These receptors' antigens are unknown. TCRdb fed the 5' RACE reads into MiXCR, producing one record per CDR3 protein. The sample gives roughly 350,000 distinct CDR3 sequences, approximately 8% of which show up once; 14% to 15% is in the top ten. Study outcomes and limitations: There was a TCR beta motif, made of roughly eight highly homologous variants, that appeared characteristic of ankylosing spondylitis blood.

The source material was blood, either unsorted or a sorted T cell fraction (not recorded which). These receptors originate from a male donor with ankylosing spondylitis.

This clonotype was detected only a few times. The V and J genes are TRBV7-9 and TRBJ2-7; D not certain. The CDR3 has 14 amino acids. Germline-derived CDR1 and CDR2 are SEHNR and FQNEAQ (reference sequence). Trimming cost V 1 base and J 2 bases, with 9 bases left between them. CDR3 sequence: CASSLGDIPYEQYF. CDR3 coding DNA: TGTGCCAGCAGCTTAGGAGATATACCCTACGAGCAGTACTTC. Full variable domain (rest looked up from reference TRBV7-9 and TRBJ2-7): DTGVSQNPRHKITKRGQNVTFRCDPISEHNRLYWYRQTLGQGPEFLTYFQNEAQLEKSRLLSDRFSAERPKGSFSTLEIQRTEQGDSAMYLCASSLGDIPYEQYFGPGTRLTVT.

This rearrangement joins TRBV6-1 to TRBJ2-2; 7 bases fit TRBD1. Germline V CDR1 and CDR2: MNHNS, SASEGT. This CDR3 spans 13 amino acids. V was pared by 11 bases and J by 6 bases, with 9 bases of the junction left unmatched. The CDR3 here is CAVGTEKAGELFF. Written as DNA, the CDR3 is TGTGCCGTAGGGACAGAAAAGGCCGGGGAGCTGTTTTTT.

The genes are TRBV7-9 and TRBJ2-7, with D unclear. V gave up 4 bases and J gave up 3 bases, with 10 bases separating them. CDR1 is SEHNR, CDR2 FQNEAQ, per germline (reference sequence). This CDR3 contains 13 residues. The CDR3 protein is CASSSEADYEQYF. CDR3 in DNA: TGTGCCAGCAGCTCCGAGGCTGACTACGAGCAGTACTTC.

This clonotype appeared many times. This CDR3 is CASSYSDNSPLHF. CDR3 bases: TGTGCCAGCAGTTACTCAGATAATTCACCCCTCCACTTT. The genes are TRBV6-6 and TRBJ1-6, with no clear D. Trimming took 0 bases from V and 5 from J, leaving 2 bases between them. Germline values: CDR1 MNHNY, CDR2 SVGAGI (reference sequence). The CDR3 covers 13 residues.

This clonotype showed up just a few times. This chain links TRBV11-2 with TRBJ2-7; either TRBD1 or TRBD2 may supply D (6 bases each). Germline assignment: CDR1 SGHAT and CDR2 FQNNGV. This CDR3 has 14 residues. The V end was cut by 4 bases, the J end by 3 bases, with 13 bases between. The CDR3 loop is CASSSLQGLYEQYF. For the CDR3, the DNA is TGTGCCAGCAGCTCCTTACAGGGACTCTACGAGCAGTACTTC.

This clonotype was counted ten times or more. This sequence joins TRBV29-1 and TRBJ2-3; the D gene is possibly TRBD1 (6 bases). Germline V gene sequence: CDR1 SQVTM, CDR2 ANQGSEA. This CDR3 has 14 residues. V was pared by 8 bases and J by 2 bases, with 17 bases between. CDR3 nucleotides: TGCAGCCCTAATCGACAGGCCGACACAGATACGCAGTATTTT. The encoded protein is CSPNRQADTDTQYF.

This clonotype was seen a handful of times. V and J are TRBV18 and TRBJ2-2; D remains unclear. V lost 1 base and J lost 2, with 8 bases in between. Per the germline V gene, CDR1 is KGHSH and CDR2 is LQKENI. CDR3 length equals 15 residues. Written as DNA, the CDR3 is TGTGCCAGCTCACCACTCTTCCAAAACACCGGGGAGCTGTTTTTT. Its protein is CASSPLFQNTGELFF.